Included here is one T cell receptor (beta chain) sequence, with context. This CDR3 comprises 15 residues. The V segment lost 5 bases and the J segment 1 base; nucleotides outside the gene matches: 7. This sample stems from a study of T cells in Graves' hyperthyroidism and ophthalmopathy. The source material, RNA transcripts, was used to amplify TCR beta CDR3 regions. First-round RT-PCR of the TCR CDR3 relied on the HTBI primer set. One entry per CDR3 protein, called by TCRdb with MiXCR from the multiplex PCR reads. The sample has some 360,000 distinct CDR3 sequences, about a sixth seen once. Material for sequencing was blood. V usage is TRBV12-3 or TRBV12-4 and J usage is TRBJ1-1; 7 bases line up with TRBD1. The receptor was isolated from a middle-aged woman with Graves' ophthalmopathy. The CDR3 loop is CASSIRQGWNTEAFF. The CDR3 bases are TGTGCCAGCAGTATTCGACAGGGATGGAACACTGAAGCTTTCTTT.